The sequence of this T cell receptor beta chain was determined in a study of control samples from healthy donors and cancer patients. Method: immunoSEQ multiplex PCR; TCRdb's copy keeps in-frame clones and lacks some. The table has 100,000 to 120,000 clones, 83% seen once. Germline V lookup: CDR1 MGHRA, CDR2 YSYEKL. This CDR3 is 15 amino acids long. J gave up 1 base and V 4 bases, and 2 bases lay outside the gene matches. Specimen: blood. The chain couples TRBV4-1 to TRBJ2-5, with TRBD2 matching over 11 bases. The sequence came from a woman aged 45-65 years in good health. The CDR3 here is CASSPGLAAQETQYF. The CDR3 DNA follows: TGCGCCAGCAGCCCGGGACTAGCGGCCCAAGAGACCCAGTACTTC.